Below, 19 T cell receptor beta chains from the same sample are listed, as sequenced in a study of tumor-infiltrating lymphocytes in localized non-small cell lung cancer (dated by TCRdb to the early 2020s). The library was obtained by the immunoSEQ multiplex PCR assay. This immuneACCESS table, as held by TCRdb, lists in-frame sequences with V and J called but not all clones. Of the missing ones, under half trace to an unresolved V gene in checked studies; the others have no known cause. In all, the sample holds about 21,000 clones, and roughly 80% of those were seen once. 3.4% of the sample is taken by the ten largest. The sequenced sample was lung tumor tissue. Every receptor here comes from a human donor with non-small cell lung cancer.

The gene calls are TRBV18 and TRBJ2-7; 7 bases map to TRBD1. After removal of 4 bases from V and 0 bases from J, the junction contained 3 bases not matched to a gene. CDR3 length equals 14 residues. Germline loops: CDR1 KGHSH, CDR2 LQKENI. CDR3 region: CASSQGQSSYEQYF. In DNA form, the CDR3 reads TGTGCCAGCTCACAGGGACAGTCCTCCTACGAGCAGTACTTC. The variable domain in full, with the rest retrieved from reference TRBV18 and TRBJ2-7, is NAGVMQNPRHLVRRRGQEARLRCSPMKGHSHVYWYRQLPEEGLKFMVYLQKENIIDESGMPKERFSAEFPKEGPSILRIQQVVRGDSAAYFCASSQGQSSYEQYFGPGTRLTVT.

V gene TRBV10-1 combines with J gene TRBJ2-1; 9 bases match TRBD2. CDR1 and CDR2 (germline): WNHNN, SYGVQD (reference sequence). V lost 0 bases to trimming and J lost 3 bases; unmatched junction nucleotides: 0. The length of the CDR3 is 15 residues. The CDR3 is CASSESAGGYNEQFF. The CDR3 DNA reads TGCGCCAGCAGTGAGTCAGCGGGAGGCTACAATGAGCAGTTCTTC.

This CDR3 is CASSMGTTYNEQFF. The CDR3 coding sequence is TGTGCCAGTAGTATGGGGACAACCTACAATGAGCAGTTCTTC. The rearrangement uses TRBV19 and TRBJ2-1, with D possibly matching TRBD1 (6 bases). V was clipped by 3 bases and J by 2 bases, with 8 bases between them. The CDR3 totals 14 residues. Germline CDR1 reads LNHDA; CDR2 reads SQIVND (reference sequence).

The gene calls are TRBV15 and TRBJ2-3; TRBD2 matches at 11 bases. The CDR3 is 16 residues long. Looked up from germline, CDR1 is LNHNV and CDR2 is YYDKDF (reference sequence). Trimming cost V 0 bases and J 6 bases; bases outside gene matches: 5. The CDR3 nucleotides read TGTGCCACCAGCAGAGATTTAGCGGGAGGGTGGGATACGCAGTATTTT. Translated, it gives CATSRDLAGGWDTQYF.

CDR3 protein: CASSQDSGDTQYF. The CDR3 DNA is TGTGCCAGCAGCCAAGATTCCGGAGATACGCAGTATTTT. V usage is TRBV4-2 and J usage is TRBJ2-3; D is uncertain. This CDR3 comprises 13 residues. CDR1 and CDR2 from the germline V gene are LGHNA and YNFKEQ. V gave up 0 bases and J gave up 5 bases, with 6 bases separating them.

The chain combines TRBV29-1 with TRBJ1-1, with 7 positions matching TRBD1. Germline lookup yields CDR1 SQVTM and CDR2 ANQGSEA. V shed 4 bases, J shed 2 bases, and the junction held 4 bases outside the gene matches. This CDR3 comprises 13 residues. The DNA of the CDR3 is TGCAGCGTTGCGGGACAGTCCAACACTGAAGCTTTCTTT. Translated, it gives CSVAGQSNTEAFF.

Only one count was recorded for this clone. V is TRBV9 and J is TRBJ2-5; 8 bases agree with TRBD1. Germline lookup yields CDR1 SGDLS and CDR2 YYNGEE. With 3 bases clipped from V and 1 base from J, the junction kept 5 bases outside the gene matches. The CDR3 length is 15 residues. Here the CDR3 DNA reads TGTGCCAGCAGCGCCCTGACAGGGGCCCAAGAGACCCAGTACTTC. Translated, it gives CASSALTGAQETQYF. Combining the CDR3 with reference TRBV9 and TRBJ2-5 gives the whole variable domain DSGVTQTPKHLITATGQRVTLRCSPRSGDLSVYWYQQSLDQGLQFLIQYYNGEERAKGNILERFSAQQFPDLHSELNLSSLELGDSALYFCASSALTGAQETQYFGPGTRLLVL.

This chain connects TRBV11-2 to TRBJ2-2, with a weak D call TRBD2 (6 bases). The germline V gene has CDR1 SGHAT and CDR2 FQNNGV. CDR3 length: 14 residues. V lost 8 bases, J lost 6 bases, and 16 bases lay in between. This CDR3 is CASLEGGAAGELFF. In DNA, the CDR3 is TGTGCCAGCTTAGAAGGAGGGGCGGCCGGGGAGCTGTTTTTT.

The chain recombines TRBV7-9 with TRBJ2-7; TRBD2 is a possible D gene (6 bases). Germline V gives CDR1 SEHNR, CDR2 FQNEAQ (reference sequence). V was cut by 1 base and J by 3 bases, with 10 bases left in between. The CDR3 runs 14 residues. The CDR3, as DNA: TGTGCCAGCAGCTTAGTCCCGGGGGTCTACGAGCAGTACTTC. Its translation: CASSLVPGVYEQYF.

This clone has only one observation. The CDR3 here is CAWSTDRGNIQYF. As DNA, the CDR3 is TGTGCCTGGAGTACGGACAGAGGAAACATTCAGTACTTC. V is TRBV30 and J is TRBJ2-4; D might be TRBD1 (6 bases). Germline values: CDR1 GTSNPN, CDR2 SVGIG (reference sequence). The CDR3 contains 13 residues. The V and J ends lost 2 bases and 6 bases respectively, with 11 bases between them.

V is TRBV30 and J is TRBJ2-7; 13 bases are a match to TRBD2. The CDR3 loop spans 12 amino acids. The germline CDR1 and CDR2 sequences are GTSNPN and SVGIG (reference sequence). The CDR3 is CAWGRLAGGVEV. DNA for the CDR3: TGTGCCTGGGGTCGACTAGCGGGAGGTGTGGAGGTC.

This chain connects TRBV5-4 to TRBJ2-1, with D possibly being TRBD1 (6 bases). This CDR3 spans 16 amino acids. Trimming cost V 1 base and J 3 bases, with 14 bases left between them. Germline-derived CDR1 and CDR2 are SGHNT and YYREEE (reference sequence). CDR3 sequence: CASSLNQGLIYNEQFF. CDR3 in DNA: TGTGCCAGCAGCTTGAACCAGGGGCTTATCTACAATGAGCAGTTCTTC.

This chain joins TRBV7-2 and TRBJ2-5, with a tentative D call TRBD1 (6 bases). CDR3 length equals 14 residues. The V gene's germline CDR1 is SGHTA and CDR2 FQGNSA. V dropped 1 base and J dropped 5 bases, with 11 bases sitting between them. CDR3 region: CASSLVQGGETQYF. The CDR3 region has the DNA TGTGCCAGCAGCTTAGTACAGGGTGGGGAGACCCAGTACTTC.

The chain recombines TRBV7-9 with TRBJ1-5; D uncertain. Germline-derived CDR1 and CDR2 are SEHNR and FQNEAQ (reference sequence). The CDR3 has 12 residues. Trimming took off 4 bases at V and 7 bases at J, with 8 bases between the two ends. CDR3 in DNA: TGTGCCAGCAGCTCTCCCGGGCAGCCCCAGCATTTT. Protein product: CASSSPGQPQHF.

The table lists this clone with a count of one. The gene calls are TRBV7-9 and TRBJ2-7; a possible D gene is TRBD1 (6 bases). There are 14 residues in the CDR3. CDR1 and CDR2 from the germline V gene are SEHNR and FQNEAQ (reference sequence). Trimming removed 3 bases at V and 2 bases at J, with 11 bases between. DNA for the CDR3: TGTGCCAGCAGCTTTCCCAGGGGACCCTACGAGCAGTACTTC. This encodes CASSFPRGPYEQYF.

The V call is TRBV7-2, the J call TRBJ1-2; D not resolved. The CDR3 has 18 residues. V lost 2 bases and J 4 bases, leaving 23 bases between the germline ends. Germline V CDR1 and CDR2: SGHTA, FQGNSA. The CDR3 nucleotides read TGTGCCAGCAGCTTACAAGGTCCAACCGGGCCGCTTTTCTATGGCTACACCTTC. It specifies CASSLQGPTGPLFYGYTF. The entire variable domain, with the rest obtained from reference TRBV7-2 and TRBJ1-2, is as follows: GAGVSQSPSNKVTEKGKDVELRCDPISGHTALYWYRQSLGQGLEFLIYFQGNSAPDKSGLPSDRFSAERTGGSVSTLTIQRTQQEDSAVYLCASSLQGPTGPLFYGYTFGSGTRLTVV.

This rearrangement joins TRBV28 to TRBJ1-4; no clear D gene. V shed 3 bases and J shed 0 bases, with 8 bases lying between them. Germline CDR1 and CDR2: MDHEN and SYDVKM. The CDR3 totals 15 residues. This chain's CDR3 is CASSFQPATNEKLFF. CDR3 nucleotide sequence: TGTGCCAGCAGTTTCCAGCCTGCAACTAATGAAAAACTGTTTTTT.

The chain is built from TRBV28 and TRBJ1-1, with TRBD1 identical over 7 bases. The trim removed 1 base at V and 5 bases at J, leaving 1 base unmatched. The CDR3 runs to 13 residues. The germline CDR1 and CDR2 sequences are MDHEN and SYDVKM. CDR3: CASSLLDRTEAFF. The CDR3, as DNA: TGTGCCAGCAGTTTATTGGACAGGACTGAAGCTTTCTTT.

CDR3 in DNA: TGTGCCAGCAGAGCCAGCGGGCCAACCTACAATGAGCAGTTCTTC. Amino acids: CASRASGPTYNEQFF. The rearrangement uses TRBV6-5 and TRBJ2-1, with a tentative D call TRBD2 (6 bases). There are 15 residues in the CDR3. V shed 6 bases and J shed 2 bases, with 14 bases lying between them. Germline loops: CDR1 MNHEY, CDR2 SVGAGI.